The text below deals with one T cell receptor (beta chain). Two oligonucleotides, mixed equimolar, formed the beta constant-region primer covering TRBC1 and TRBC2. TCRdb fed the UMI-ligation and nested PCR reads into MiXCR, producing one record per CDR3 protein. The sample lists 89,000 or so distinct CDR3 sequences, 13% occurring once. The sample is drawn from a study of naive and memory T cell subsets. The CDR3 loop spans 15 amino acids. The V and J genes are TRBV1 and TRBJ2-1; whether TRBD2, the table's D call, matches the DNA was not checked. TRBV1 is assigned pseudogene status. The sequencing sample was made of central memory CD4+ T cells from blood. The receptor was derived from a human donor in good health. CDR3 in amino acids: CTSSPGLGIYNEQFF. The CDR3 DNA is TGCACCAGCAGCCCGGGACTAGGTATATACAATGAGCAGTTCTTC.